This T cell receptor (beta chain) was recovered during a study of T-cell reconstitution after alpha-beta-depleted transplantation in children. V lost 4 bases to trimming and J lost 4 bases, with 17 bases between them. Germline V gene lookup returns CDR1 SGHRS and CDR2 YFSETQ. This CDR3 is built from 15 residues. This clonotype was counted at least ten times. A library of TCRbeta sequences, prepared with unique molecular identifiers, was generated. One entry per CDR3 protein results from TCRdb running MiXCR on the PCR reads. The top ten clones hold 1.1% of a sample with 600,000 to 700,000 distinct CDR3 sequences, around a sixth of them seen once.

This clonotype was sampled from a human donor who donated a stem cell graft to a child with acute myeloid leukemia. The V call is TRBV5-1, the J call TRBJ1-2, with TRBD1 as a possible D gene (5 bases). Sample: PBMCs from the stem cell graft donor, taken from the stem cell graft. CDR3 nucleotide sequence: TGCGCCAGCAGCACCTCAGGGTCCCGGGGCTATGGCTACACCTTC. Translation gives CASSTSGSRGYGYTF.